A single sample is the source of the 4 T cell receptor beta chains below, sequenced in a study of blood T cell repertoires in COVID-19. The assay was immunoSEQ multiplex PCR, and TCRdb's table has in-frame clones only and misses some. The table has over 150,000 clones, more than 75% seen once. Sequences were obtained from peripheral blood. These receptors were taken from a man aged 40-55 years with active or convalescent COVID-19.

The rearrangement uses TRBV6-2 or TRBV6-3 and TRBJ1-4; 7 bases fit TRBD1. The CDR3 is 15 amino acids. The V segment lost 0 bases and the J segment 8 bases; nucleotides outside the gene matches: 6. Germline values: CDR1 MNHEY, CDR2 SVGEGT. The CDR3 region has the DNA TGTGCCAGCAGTTACTCGTCGGAGGGACAGGAAAAACTGTTTTTT. As protein: CASSYSSEGQEKLFF.

This chain joins TRBV14 and TRBJ1-6; unclear D gene. The CDR3 consists of 20 residues. Between the trimmed V and J ends, which lost 0 bases and 0 bases, there was a span of 18 bases. Germline V gives CDR1 SGHDN, CDR2 FVKESK. Written as DNA, the CDR3 is TGTGCCAGCAGCCAAGATCGGGAATCCCGGGGAGGCTCCTATAATTCACCCCTCCACTTT. It yields the protein CASSQDRESRGGSYNSPLHF.

This chain uses TRBV7-2 with TRBJ1-2, with D perhaps matching TRBD1 (6 bases). The germline V gene encodes CDR1 SGHTA and CDR2 FQGNSA. Deletions cut 4 bases from V and 8 bases from J, with 14 bases between. The CDR3 consists of 13 residues. The CDR3 bases are TGTGCCAGCAGCTCAAACCCAGGGGTAGGCTACACCTTC. Translating gives CASSSNPGVGYTF.

The chain is built from TRBV2 and TRBJ1-1; TRBD1 agrees at 7 bases. CDR3 length: 14 amino acids. The J segment lost 2 bases and the V segment lost 5 bases, leaving 5 bases of the junction unmatched. CDR1 is SNHLY, CDR2 FYNNEI, per germline. The CDR3 spells CASSYGTENTEAFF. Here the CDR3 DNA reads TGTGCCAGCAGTTACGGGACAGAAAACACTGAAGCTTTCTTT. Looking up the rest from reference TRBV2 and TRBJ1-1 gives the full variable domain: EPEVTQTPSHQVTQMGQEVILRCVPISNHLYFYWYRQILGQKVEFLVSFYNNEISEKSEIFDDQFSVERPDGSNFTLKIRSTKLEDSAMYFCASSYGTENTEAFFGQGTRLTVV.